This is a list of T cell receptor beta chains from one sample in a study of blood T cell repertoires in COVID-19. Libraries were prepared by immunoSEQ multiplex PCR; TCRdb keeps only in-frame clonotypes and omits some of them. The table includes some 300,000 clones, just under 90% detected once. Sequencing used peripheral blood. The receptors originated from a woman aged 45-60 years with COVID-19, enrolled during active disease. CDR3s include the opening cysteine and the closing phenylalanine or tryptophan. The order of the fields is J gene, D gene, V gene, CDR3 length, clone size, CDR3 protein, CDR3 DNA. D genes are given only for firm matches. The listing skips clone size in some rows; elsewhere it reads once, few, many or a size class.

j_gene: TRBJ2-6
d_gene: TRBD1
v_gene: TRBV2
len: 14
abundance: NA
CDR3aa: CASRTGNGANVLTF
CDR3nt: TGTGCCAGCAGGACAGGGAATGGGGCCAACGTCCTGACTTTC

j_gene: TRBJ1-1
d_gene: TRBD1
v_gene: TRBV2
len: 12
abundance: NA
CDR3aa: CASSAETGEAFF
CDR3nt: TGTGCCAGCAGTGCCGAGACAGGGGAGGCTTTCTTT

j_gene: TRBJ1-5
d_gene: TRBD1
v_gene: TRBV5-1
len: 17
abundance: NA
CDR3aa: CASSLGHRGRDSQPQHF
CDR3nt: TGCGCCAGCAGCTTGGGACACAGGGGGCGCGACAGTCAGCCCCAGCATTTT

j_gene: TRBJ2-7
d_gene: NA
v_gene: TRBV5-4
len: 15
abundance: NA
CDR3aa: CASSLAPGSGYEQYF
CDR3nt: TGTGCCAGCAGCTTGGCCCCGGGAAGTGGCTACGAGCAGTACTTC

j_gene: TRBJ2-7
d_gene: NA
v_gene: TRBV4-2
len: 14
abundance: NA
CDR3aa: CASSQGSSLYEQYF
CDR3nt: TGTGCCAGCAGCCAAGGTTCTAGCCTCTACGAGCAGTACTTC

j_gene: TRBJ2-2
d_gene: NA
v_gene: TRBV11-2
len: 13
abundance: once
CDR3aa: CASSLDLRGKLFF
CDR3nt: TGTGCCAGCAGCTTAGATCTACGGGGGAAGCTGTTTTTT

j_gene: TRBJ2-7
d_gene: NA
v_gene: TRBV7-8
len: 15
abundance: NA
CDR3aa: CASSLLYGGRYEQYF
CDR3nt: TGTGCCAGCAGCTTATTATACGGGGGGCGGTACGAGCAGTACTTC

j_gene: TRBJ1-2
d_gene: TRBD1
v_gene: TRBV18
len: 16
abundance: NA
CDR3aa: CASSPTGAPANYGYTF
CDR3nt: TGTGCCAGCTCACCAACAGGGGCTCCTGCTAACTATGGCTACACCTTC

j_gene: TRBJ2-2
d_gene: TRBD1
v_gene: TRBV7-2
len: 16
abundance: NA
CDR3aa: CASSLAGTGLYGELFF
CDR3nt: TGTGCCAGCAGCTTAGCCGGGACAGGTCTCTATGGGGAGCTGTTTTTT

j_gene: TRBJ1-1
d_gene: NA
v_gene: TRBV18
len: 16
abundance: NA
CDR3aa: CASSRGGGSMNTEAFF
CDR3nt: TGTGCCAGCTCACGAGGAGGTGGCTCTATGAACACTGAAGCTTTCTTT

j_gene: TRBJ2-2
d_gene: NA
v_gene: TRBV12-3/TRBV12-4
len: 11
abundance: NA
CDR3aa: CASIGGGELFF
CDR3nt: TGTGCCAGCATAGGCGGGGGGGAGCTGTTTTTT

j_gene: TRBJ2-7
d_gene: TRBD2
v_gene: TRBV11-2
len: 15
abundance: NA
CDR3aa: CASSFSAGAPSEQYF
CDR3nt: TGTGCCAGCAGCTTTAGCGCGGGAGCACCTAGCGAGCAGTACTTC

j_gene: TRBJ1-4
d_gene: NA
v_gene: TRBV7-9
len: 15
abundance: NA
CDR3aa: CASSQRGQAIEKLFF
CDR3nt: TGTGCCAGCAGCCAACGGGGACAAGCCATCGAAAAACTGTTTTTT

j_gene: TRBJ2-7
d_gene: TRBD1
v_gene: TRBV27
len: 13
abundance: few
CDR3aa: CASSYQGQAPQYF
CDR3nt: TGTGCCAGCAGTTACCAGGGACAGGCCCCGCAGTACTTC

j_gene: TRBJ2-2
d_gene: TRBD2
v_gene: TRBV18
len: 15
abundance: NA
CDR3aa: CASSPPSGSTGELFF
CDR3nt: TGTGCCAGCTCACCACCTAGCGGGAGCACCGGGGAGCTGTTTTTT

j_gene: TRBJ2-5
d_gene: TRBD1
v_gene: TRBV5-1
len: 15
abundance: NA
CDR3aa: CASSLGGQDRETQYF
CDR3nt: TGCGCCAGCAGCTTGGGAGGACAGGACCGAGAGACCCAGTACTTC

j_gene: TRBJ2-3
d_gene: TRBD2
v_gene: TRBV2
len: 17
abundance: NA
CDR3aa: CATPPRRTSGFTDTQYF
CDR3nt: TGTGCCACTCCCCCGAGGAGGACTAGCGGATTCACAGATACGCAGTATTTT

j_gene: TRBJ1-2
d_gene: NA
v_gene: TRBV5-4
len: 15
abundance: few
CDR3aa: CASSQRGLITYGYTF
CDR3nt: TGTGCCAGCAGTCAACGGGGTCTGATAACCTATGGCTACACCTTC

j_gene: TRBJ2-3
d_gene: TRBD2
v_gene: TRBV5-5
len: 14
abundance: NA
CDR3aa: CASSLTGGPYTQYF
CDR3nt: TGTGCCAGCAGCTTGACGGGAGGGCCGTATACGCAGTATTTT

j_gene: TRBJ2-2
d_gene: TRBD2
v_gene: TRBV4-2
len: 20
abundance: once
CDR3aa: CASSQDPTSGSTGVTGELFF
CDR3nt: TGTGCCAGCAGCCAAGATCCCACTAGCGGGAGTACCGGGGTCACCGGGGAGCTGTTTTTT

j_gene: TRBJ1-2
d_gene: NA
v_gene: TRBV19
len: 13
abundance: NA
CDR3aa: CASTTGGGNGYTF
CDR3nt: TGTGCCAGTACCACAGGCGGGGGAAATGGCTACACCTTC

j_gene: TRBJ2-5
d_gene: TRBD2
v_gene: TRBV5-1
len: 15
abundance: NA
CDR3aa: CASSRLAANQETQYF
CDR3nt: TGCGCCAGCAGTCGACTAGCGGCTAATCAAGAGACCCAGTACTTC

j_gene: TRBJ2-5
d_gene: TRBD1
v_gene: TRBV15
len: 17
abundance: NA
CDR3aa: CATSSTTPGQGGKTQYF
CDR3nt: TGTGCCACCAGCAGCACCACCCCGGGACAGGGTGGAAAGACCCAGTACTTC

j_gene: TRBJ2-7
d_gene: NA
v_gene: TRBV6-2/TRBV6-3
len: 16
abundance: NA
CDR3aa: CASSYSTLGEDYEQYF
CDR3nt: TGTGCCAGCAGTTACTCTACCCTCGGTGAGGACTACGAGCAGTACTTC

j_gene: TRBJ1-1
d_gene: NA
v_gene: TRBV5-1
len: 15
abundance: NA
CDR3aa: CASSPGHLVNTEAFF
CDR3nt: TGCGCCAGCAGCCCGGGACATTTGGTGAACACTGAAGCTTTCTTT

j_gene: TRBJ1-1
d_gene: NA
v_gene: TRBV7-3
len: 15
abundance: NA
CDR3aa: CASSSQGSENTEAFF
CDR3nt: TGTGCCAGCAGCTCCCAGGGTTCCGAGAACACTGAAGCTTTCTTT

j_gene: TRBJ1-1
d_gene: NA
v_gene: TRBV3-1/TRBV3-2
len: 17
abundance: NA
CDR3aa: CASSQDSWAVGFGGAFF
CDR3nt: TGTGCCAGCAGCCAAGATTCCTGGGCAGTTGGGTTCGGGGGAGCTTTCTTT

j_gene: TRBJ2-1
d_gene: TRBD2
v_gene: TRBV27
len: 14
abundance: NA
CDR3aa: CASSSGRAYNEQFF
CDR3nt: TGTGCCAGCAGTAGCGGGAGGGCCTACAATGAGCAGTTCTTC

j_gene: TRBJ1-2
d_gene: NA
v_gene: TRBV19
len: 15
abundance: NA
CDR3aa: CASSISDRPSMGYTF
CDR3nt: TGTGCCAGTAGTATAAGTGACAGACCGAGTATGGGCTACACCTTC

j_gene: TRBJ1-4
d_gene: TRBD1
v_gene: TRBV5-1
len: 15
abundance: NA
CDR3aa: CASSYQGQSNEKLFF
CDR3nt: TGCGCCAGCAGCTACCAGGGACAGTCTAATGAAAAACTGTTTTTT

j_gene: TRBJ1-1
d_gene: TRBD1
v_gene: TRBV7-7
len: 18
abundance: NA
CDR3aa: CASSPFQGTGHTGTEAFF
CDR3nt: TGTGCCAGCAGCCCCTTCCAGGGGACAGGCCACACAGGGACTGAAGCTTTCTTT

j_gene: TRBJ2-7
d_gene: NA
v_gene: TRBV15
len: 13
abundance: NA
CDR3aa: CATSEGVGYEQYF
CDR3nt: TGTGCCACCAGTGAGGGGGTGGGCTACGAGCAGTACTTC

j_gene: TRBJ1-2
d_gene: NA
v_gene: TRBV7-2
len: 14
abundance: NA
CDR3aa: CASSLGQGHYGYTF
CDR3nt: TGTGCCAGCAGCTTAGGGCAGGGGCACTATGGCTACACCTTC

j_gene: TRBJ1-1
d_gene: NA
v_gene: TRBV6-1
len: 15
abundance: NA
CDR3aa: CASSDRGAPTTEAFF
CDR3nt: TGTGCCAGCAGTGACAGGGGAGCGCCTACCACTGAAGCTTTCTTT

j_gene: TRBJ2-3
d_gene: NA
v_gene: TRBV10-1
len: 16
abundance: once
CDR3aa: CASSETPGVGTDTQYF
CDR3nt: TGCGCCAGCAGTGAGACCCCAGGGGTAGGGACAGATACGCAGTATTTT

j_gene: TRBJ2-3
d_gene: NA
v_gene: TRBV5-1
len: 15
abundance: NA
CDR3aa: CASSPMRPSTDTQYF
CDR3nt: TGCGCCAGCAGCCCGATGCGGCCTAGCACAGATACGCAGTATTTT

j_gene: TRBJ2-5
d_gene: TRBD2
v_gene: TRBV18
len: 20
abundance: NA
CDR3aa: CASSLSARLAGGVPPETQYF
CDR3nt: TGTGCCAGCTCACTGTCGGCGAGACTAGCGGGAGGGGTCCCCCCAGAGACCCAGTACTTC

j_gene: TRBJ1-1
d_gene: NA
v_gene: TRBV2
len: 12
abundance: NA
CDR3aa: CASRRQNTEAFF
CDR3nt: TGTGCCAGCAGGCGACAGAACACTGAAGCTTTCTTT

j_gene: TRBJ1-4
d_gene: NA
v_gene: TRBV5-1
len: 17
abundance: NA
CDR3aa: CASSLGQGGKNNEKLFF
CDR3nt: TGCGCCAGCAGCTTGGGTCAGGGCGGAAAAAATAATGAAAAACTGTTTTTT

j_gene: TRBJ1-2
d_gene: NA
v_gene: TRBV4-3
len: 13
abundance: NA
CDR3aa: CASHRKGSYGYTF
CDR3nt: TGCGCCAGTCACCGGAAAGGGAGTTATGGCTACACCTTC

j_gene: TRBJ2-2
d_gene: NA
v_gene: TRBV6-1
len: 18
abundance: NA
CDR3aa: CASSEELAPILGTGELFF
CDR3nt: TGTGCCAGCAGTGAAGAGCTAGCGCCCATCTTAGGTACCGGGGAGCTGTTTTTT

j_gene: TRBJ1-6
d_gene: NA
v_gene: TRBV6-2/TRBV6-3
len: 14
abundance: NA
CDR3aa: CASSYVGHNSPLHF
CDR3nt: TGTGCCAGCAGTTACGTGGGGCATAATTCACCCCTCCACTTT

j_gene: TRBJ1-3
d_gene: NA
v_gene: TRBV11-2
len: 18
abundance: NA
CDR3aa: CASSLDSNRVSSGNTIYF
CDR3nt: TGTGCCAGCAGCTTAGATTCGAACAGGGTGAGCTCTGGAAACACCATATATTTT

j_gene: TRBJ2-3
d_gene: NA
v_gene: TRBV19
len: 15
abundance: NA
CDR3aa: CASSISGISTDTQYF
CDR3nt: TGTGCCAGTAGTATTTCGGGGATAAGCACAGATACGCAGTATTTT

j_gene: TRBJ1-5
d_gene: NA
v_gene: TRBV11-2
len: 14
abundance: NA
CDR3aa: CASSLDRSDQPQHF
CDR3nt: TGTGCCAGCAGCCTTGACAGGTCCGATCAGCCCCAGCATTTT

j_gene: TRBJ1-5
d_gene: NA
v_gene: TRBV27
len: 13
abundance: NA
CDR3aa: CASSLISGQPQHF
CDR3nt: TGTGCCAGCAGTTTAATATCGGGTCAGCCCCAGCATTTT

j_gene: TRBJ1-4
d_gene: NA
v_gene: TRBV18
len: 14
abundance: NA
CDR3aa: CASSSSATNEKLFF
CDR3nt: TGTGCCAGCTCATCCAGCGCAACTAATGAAAAACTGTTTTTT

j_gene: TRBJ2-1
d_gene: TRBD2
v_gene: TRBV7-7
len: 15
abundance: NA
CDR3aa: CASSVGGSSYNEQFF
CDR3nt: TGTGCTAGCAGCGTTGGCGGGAGCTCCTACAATGAGCAGTTCTTC

j_gene: TRBJ1-4
d_gene: NA
v_gene: TRBV29-1
len: 15
abundance: NA
CDR3aa: CSVEISGQGGEKLFF
CDR3nt: TGCAGCGTTGAAATATCAGGGCAGGGAGGTGAAAAACTGTTTTTT

j_gene: TRBJ2-3
d_gene: NA
v_gene: TRBV6-5
len: 11
abundance: NA
CDR3aa: CASSRADTQYF
CDR3nt: TGTGCCAGCAGTCGCGCAGATACGCAGTATTTT

j_gene: TRBJ2-2
d_gene: TRBD1
v_gene: TRBV7-2
len: 19
abundance: once
CDR3aa: CASSLAPQGQGGEDGELFF
CDR3nt: TGTGCCAGCAGCTTAGCGCCTCAGGGACAGGGAGGGGAGGACGGGGAGCTGTTTTTT